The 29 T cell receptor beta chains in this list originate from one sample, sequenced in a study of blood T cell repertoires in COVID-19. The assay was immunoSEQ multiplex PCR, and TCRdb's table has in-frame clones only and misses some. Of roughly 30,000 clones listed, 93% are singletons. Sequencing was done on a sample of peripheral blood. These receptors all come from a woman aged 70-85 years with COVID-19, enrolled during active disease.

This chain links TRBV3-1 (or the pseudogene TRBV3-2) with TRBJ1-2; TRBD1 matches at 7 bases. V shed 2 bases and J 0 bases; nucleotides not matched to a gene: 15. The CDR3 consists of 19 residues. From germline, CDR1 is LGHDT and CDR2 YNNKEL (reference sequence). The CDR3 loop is CASSQLTGRFFTANYGYTF. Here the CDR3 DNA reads TGTGCCAGCAGCCAATTGACAGGGAGGTTCTTTACTGCTAACTATGGCTACACCTTC.

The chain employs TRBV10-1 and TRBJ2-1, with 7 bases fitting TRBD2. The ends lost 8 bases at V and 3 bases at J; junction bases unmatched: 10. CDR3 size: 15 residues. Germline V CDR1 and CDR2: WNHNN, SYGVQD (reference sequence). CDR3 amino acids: CASPSKLADYNEQFF. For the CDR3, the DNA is TGCGCCAGCCCGTCGAAGCTAGCGGACTACAATGAGCAGTTCTTC.

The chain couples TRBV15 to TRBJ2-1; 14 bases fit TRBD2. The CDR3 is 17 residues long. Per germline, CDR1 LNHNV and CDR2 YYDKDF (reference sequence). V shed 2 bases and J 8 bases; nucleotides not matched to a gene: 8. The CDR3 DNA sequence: TGTGCCACCAGCAGATCGGGGACTAGCGGGAGTTCCCATGAGCAGTTCTTC. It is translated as CATSRSGTSGSSHEQFF.

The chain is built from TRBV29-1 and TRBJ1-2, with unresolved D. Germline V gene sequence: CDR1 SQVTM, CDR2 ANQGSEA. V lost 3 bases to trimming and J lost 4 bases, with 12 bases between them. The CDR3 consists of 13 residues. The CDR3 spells CSVELVRPYGYTF. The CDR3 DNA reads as TGCAGCGTTGAGTTAGTACGTCCCTATGGCTACACCTTC.

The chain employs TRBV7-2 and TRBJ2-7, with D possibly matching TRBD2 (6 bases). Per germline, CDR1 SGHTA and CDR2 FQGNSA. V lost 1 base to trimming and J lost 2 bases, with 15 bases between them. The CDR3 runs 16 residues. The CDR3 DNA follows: TGTGCCAGCAGCTTAGGAAGTAGCGGAGCCCCCTACGAGCAGTACTTC. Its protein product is CASSLGSSGAPYEQYF.

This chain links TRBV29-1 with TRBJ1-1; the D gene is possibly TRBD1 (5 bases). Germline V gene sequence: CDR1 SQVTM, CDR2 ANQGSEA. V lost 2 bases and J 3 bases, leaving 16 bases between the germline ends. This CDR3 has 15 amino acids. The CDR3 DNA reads TGCAGCGTTGAAAGCGGGGCGAATGCTTACACTGAAGCTTTCTTT. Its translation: CSVESGANAYTEAFF.

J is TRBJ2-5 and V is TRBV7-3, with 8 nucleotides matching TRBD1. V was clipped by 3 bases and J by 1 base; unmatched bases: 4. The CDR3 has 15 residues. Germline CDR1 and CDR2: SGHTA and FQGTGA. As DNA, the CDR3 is TGTGCCAGCAGCTTGAGAGGACAGGGCCAAGAGACCCAGTACTTC. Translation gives CASSLRGQGQETQYF.

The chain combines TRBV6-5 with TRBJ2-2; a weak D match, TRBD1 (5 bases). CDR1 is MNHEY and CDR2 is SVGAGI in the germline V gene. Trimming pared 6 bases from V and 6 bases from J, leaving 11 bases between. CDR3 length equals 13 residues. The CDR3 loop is CASSSRAAGELFF. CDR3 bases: TGTGCCAGCAGCTCCAGGGCCGCCGGGGAGCTGTTTTTT.

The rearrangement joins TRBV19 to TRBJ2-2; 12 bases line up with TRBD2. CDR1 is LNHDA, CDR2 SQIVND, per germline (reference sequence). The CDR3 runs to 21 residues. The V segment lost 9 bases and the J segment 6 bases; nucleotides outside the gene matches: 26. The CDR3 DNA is TGTGCCAGAGAATTGGTGTCGGGACTAGCGGGTTCTGCCCCACACCCCGGGGAGCTGTTTTTT. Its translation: CARELVSGLAGSAPHPGELFF.

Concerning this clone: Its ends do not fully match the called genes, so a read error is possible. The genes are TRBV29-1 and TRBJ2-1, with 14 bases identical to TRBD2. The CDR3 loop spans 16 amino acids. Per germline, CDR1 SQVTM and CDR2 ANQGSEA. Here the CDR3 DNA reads TGCAGCGTTGACGGGACTAGCGGGAGCTCCAACAATGAGCAGTTCTTC. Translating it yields CSVDGTSGSSNNEQFF.

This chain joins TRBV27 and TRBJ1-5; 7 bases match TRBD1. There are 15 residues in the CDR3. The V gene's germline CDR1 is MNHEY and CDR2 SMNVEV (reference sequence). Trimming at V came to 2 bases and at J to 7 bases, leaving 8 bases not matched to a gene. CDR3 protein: CASSLAAGGPQPQHF. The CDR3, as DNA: TGTGCCAGCAGTTTAGCGGCAGGGGGTCCCCAGCCCCAGCATTTT.

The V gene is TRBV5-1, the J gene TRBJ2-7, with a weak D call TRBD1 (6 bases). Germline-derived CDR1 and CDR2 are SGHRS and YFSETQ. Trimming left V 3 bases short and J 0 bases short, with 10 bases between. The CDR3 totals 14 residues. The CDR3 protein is CASSSTGNSYEQYF. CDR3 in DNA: TGCGCCAGCAGCTCCACAGGGAACTCCTACGAGCAGTACTTC.

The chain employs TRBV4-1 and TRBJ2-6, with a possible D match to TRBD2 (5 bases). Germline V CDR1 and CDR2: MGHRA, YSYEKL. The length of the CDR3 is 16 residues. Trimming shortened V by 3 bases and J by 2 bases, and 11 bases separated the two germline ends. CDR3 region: CASSQRSGAGANVLTF. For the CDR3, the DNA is TGCGCCAGCAGCCAGCGGTCCGGGGCTGGGGCCAACGTCCTGACTTTC.

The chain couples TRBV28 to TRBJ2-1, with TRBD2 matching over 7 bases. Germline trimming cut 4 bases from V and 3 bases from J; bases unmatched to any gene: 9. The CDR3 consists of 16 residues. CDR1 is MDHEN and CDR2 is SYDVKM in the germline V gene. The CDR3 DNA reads TGTGCCAGCAGTTCTACCGGGACTACAAACTACAATGAGCAGTTCTTC. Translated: CASSSTGTTNYNEQFF.

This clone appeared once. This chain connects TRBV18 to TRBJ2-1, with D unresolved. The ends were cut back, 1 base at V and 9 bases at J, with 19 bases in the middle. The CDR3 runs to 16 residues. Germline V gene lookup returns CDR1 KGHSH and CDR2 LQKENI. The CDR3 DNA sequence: TGTGCCAGCTCACCACTGGTCAGTGTTGACTGGGTTGAGCAGTTCTTC. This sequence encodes CASSPLVSVDWVEQFF.

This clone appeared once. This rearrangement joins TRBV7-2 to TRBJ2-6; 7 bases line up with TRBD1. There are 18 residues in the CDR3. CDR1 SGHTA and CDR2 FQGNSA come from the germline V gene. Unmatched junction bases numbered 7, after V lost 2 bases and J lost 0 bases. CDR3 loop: CASSLIPGGYSGANVLTF. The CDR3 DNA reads TGTGCCAGCAGCTTAATTCCAGGGGGTTACTCTGGGGCCAACGTCCTGACTTTC.

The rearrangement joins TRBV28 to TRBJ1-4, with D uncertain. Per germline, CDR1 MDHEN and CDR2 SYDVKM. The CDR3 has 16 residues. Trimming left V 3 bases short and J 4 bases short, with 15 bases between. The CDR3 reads CASSFRQAGYNEKLFF. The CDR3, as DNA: TGTGCCAGCAGTTTCCGCCAGGCCGGATATAATGAAAAACTGTTTTTT.

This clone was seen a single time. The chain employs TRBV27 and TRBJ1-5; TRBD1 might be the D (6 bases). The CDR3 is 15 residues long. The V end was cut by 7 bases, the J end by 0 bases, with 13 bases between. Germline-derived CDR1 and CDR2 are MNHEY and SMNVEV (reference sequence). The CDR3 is CASTPGQNSNQPQHF. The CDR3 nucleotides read TGTGCCAGCACCCCGGGACAAAATAGCAATCAGCCCCAGCATTTT.

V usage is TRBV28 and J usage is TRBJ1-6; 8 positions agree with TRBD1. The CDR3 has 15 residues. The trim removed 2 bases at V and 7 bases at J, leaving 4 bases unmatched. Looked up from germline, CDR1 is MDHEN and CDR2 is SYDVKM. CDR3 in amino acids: CASSLGDRNNSPLHF. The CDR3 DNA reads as TGTGCCAGCAGTTTAGGGGACAGGAACAATTCACCCCTCCACTTT.

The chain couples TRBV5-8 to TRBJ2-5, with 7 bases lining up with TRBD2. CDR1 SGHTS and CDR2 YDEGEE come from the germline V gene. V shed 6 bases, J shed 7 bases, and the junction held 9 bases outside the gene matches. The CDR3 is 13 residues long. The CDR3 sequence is CASTREEGMTQYF. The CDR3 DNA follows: TGTGCCAGCACTCGGGAGGAGGGAATGACCCAGTACTTC.

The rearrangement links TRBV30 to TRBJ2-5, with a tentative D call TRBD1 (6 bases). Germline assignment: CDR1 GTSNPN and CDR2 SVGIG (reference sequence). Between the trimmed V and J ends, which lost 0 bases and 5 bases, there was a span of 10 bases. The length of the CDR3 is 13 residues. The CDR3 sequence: CAWSVRQGETQYF. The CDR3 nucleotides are TGTGCCTGGAGTGTACGTCAGGGGGAGACCCAGTACTTC.

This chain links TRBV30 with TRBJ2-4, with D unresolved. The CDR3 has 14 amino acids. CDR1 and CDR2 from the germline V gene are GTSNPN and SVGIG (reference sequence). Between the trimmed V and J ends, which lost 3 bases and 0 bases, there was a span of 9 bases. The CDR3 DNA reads TGTGCCTGGAGCTATGTGGTAGCCAAAAACATTCAGTACTTC. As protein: CAWSYVVAKNIQYF. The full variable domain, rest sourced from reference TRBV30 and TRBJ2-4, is SQTIHQWPATLVQPVGSPLSLECTVEGTSNPNLYWYRQAAGRGLQLLFYSVGIGQISSEVPQNLSASRPQDRQFILSSKKLLLSDSGFYLCAWSYVVAKNIQYFGAGTRLSVL.

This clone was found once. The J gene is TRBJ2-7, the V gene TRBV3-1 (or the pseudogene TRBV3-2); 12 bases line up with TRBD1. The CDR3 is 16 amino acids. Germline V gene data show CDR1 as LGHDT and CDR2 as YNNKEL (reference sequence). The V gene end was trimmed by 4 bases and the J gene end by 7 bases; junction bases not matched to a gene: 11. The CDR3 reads CASSPFGTGGAGEQYF. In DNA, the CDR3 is TGTGCCAGCAGCCCTTTCGGGACAGGGGGCGCAGGGGAGCAGTACTTC.

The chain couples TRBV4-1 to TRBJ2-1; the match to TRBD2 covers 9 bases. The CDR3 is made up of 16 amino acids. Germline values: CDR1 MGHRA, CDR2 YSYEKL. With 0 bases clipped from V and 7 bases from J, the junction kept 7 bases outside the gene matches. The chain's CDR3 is CASSQEGTSGSNEQFF. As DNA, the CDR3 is TGCGCCAGCAGCCAAGAGGGTACTAGCGGGTCGAATGAGCAGTTCTTC.

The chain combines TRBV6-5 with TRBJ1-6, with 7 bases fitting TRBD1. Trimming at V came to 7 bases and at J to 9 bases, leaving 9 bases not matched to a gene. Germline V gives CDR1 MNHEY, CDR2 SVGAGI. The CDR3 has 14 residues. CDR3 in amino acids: CASNSGTVVSPLHF. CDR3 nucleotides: TGTGCCAGCAACTCCGGGACAGTTGTTTCACCCCTCCACTTT.

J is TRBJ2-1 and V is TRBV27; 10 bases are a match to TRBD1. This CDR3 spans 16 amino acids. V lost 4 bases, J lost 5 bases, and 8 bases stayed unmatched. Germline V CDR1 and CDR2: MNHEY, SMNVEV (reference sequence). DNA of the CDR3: TGTGCCAGCAGTTGGGGACAGGGGCCCTACCACAATGAGCAGTTCTTC. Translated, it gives CASSWGQGPYHNEQFF.

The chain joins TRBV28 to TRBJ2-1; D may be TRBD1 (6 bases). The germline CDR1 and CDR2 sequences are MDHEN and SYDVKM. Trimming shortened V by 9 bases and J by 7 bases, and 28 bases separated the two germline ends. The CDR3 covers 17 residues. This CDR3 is CASPPTGVAGEYNEQFF. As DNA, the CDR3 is TGTGCCAGTCCCCCCACTGGGGTCGCAGGGGAGTATAATGAGCAGTTCTTC.

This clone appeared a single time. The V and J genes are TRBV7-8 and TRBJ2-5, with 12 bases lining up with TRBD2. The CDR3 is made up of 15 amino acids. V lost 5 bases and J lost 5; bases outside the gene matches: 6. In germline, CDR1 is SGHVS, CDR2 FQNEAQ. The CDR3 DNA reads TGTGCCAGCAGCCAACTAGCGGGAGGCGGGGAGACCCAGTACTTC. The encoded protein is CASSQLAGGGETQYF.

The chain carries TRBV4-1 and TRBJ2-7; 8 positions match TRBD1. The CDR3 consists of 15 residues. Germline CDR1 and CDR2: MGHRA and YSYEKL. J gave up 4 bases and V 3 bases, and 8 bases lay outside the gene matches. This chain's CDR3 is CASSHGQGDRYEQYF. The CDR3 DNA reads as TGCGCCAGCAGCCACGGACAGGGCGATAGGTACGAGCAGTACTTC.